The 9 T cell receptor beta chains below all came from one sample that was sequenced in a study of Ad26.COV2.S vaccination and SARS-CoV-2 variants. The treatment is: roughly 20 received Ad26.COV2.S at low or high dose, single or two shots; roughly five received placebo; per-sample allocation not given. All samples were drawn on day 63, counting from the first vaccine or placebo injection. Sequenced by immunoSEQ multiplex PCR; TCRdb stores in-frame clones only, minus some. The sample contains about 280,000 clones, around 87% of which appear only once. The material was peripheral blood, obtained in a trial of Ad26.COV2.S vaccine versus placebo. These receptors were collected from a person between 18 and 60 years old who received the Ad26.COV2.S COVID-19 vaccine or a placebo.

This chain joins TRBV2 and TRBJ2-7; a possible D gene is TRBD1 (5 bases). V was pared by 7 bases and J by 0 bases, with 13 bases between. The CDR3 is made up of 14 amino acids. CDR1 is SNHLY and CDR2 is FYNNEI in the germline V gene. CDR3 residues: CASTDMGISYEQYF. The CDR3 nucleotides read TGTGCCAGCACGGACATGGGAATCTCCTACGAGCAGTACTTC.

CDR3 sequence reads: CASLASGSSNEQFF. The CDR3 DNA sequence: TGTGCCAGCCTCGCTAGCGGGAGTTCTAATGAGCAGTTCTTC. The chain has TRBV3-1 (or the pseudogene TRBV3-2) and TRBJ2-1, with 10 bases fitting TRBD2. This CDR3 comprises 14 residues. Germline V gene data show CDR1 as LGHDT and CDR2 as YNNKEL (reference sequence). V lost 8 bases, J lost 7 bases, and 8 bases stayed unmatched.

CDR3 loop: CATSENGTYLNQPQHF. For the CDR3, the DNA is TGTGCCACCAGTGAAAATGGGACTTATCTCAATCAGCCCCAGCATTTT. J is TRBJ1-5 and V is TRBV24-1; tentative D call: TRBD1 (5 bases). V was cut by 4 bases and J by 3 bases, with 15 bases left in between. The CDR3 is 16 residues long. In germline, CDR1 is KGHDR, CDR2 SFDVKD.

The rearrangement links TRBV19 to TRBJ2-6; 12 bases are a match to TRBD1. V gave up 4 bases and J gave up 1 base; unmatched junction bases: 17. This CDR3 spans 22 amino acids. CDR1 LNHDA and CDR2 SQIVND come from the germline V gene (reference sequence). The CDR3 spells CASSTYEGGTGGRWSGANVLTF. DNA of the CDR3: TGTGCCAGTAGTACCTACGAGGGCGGGACAGGGGGCAGATGGTCTGGGGCCAACGTCCTGACTTTC.

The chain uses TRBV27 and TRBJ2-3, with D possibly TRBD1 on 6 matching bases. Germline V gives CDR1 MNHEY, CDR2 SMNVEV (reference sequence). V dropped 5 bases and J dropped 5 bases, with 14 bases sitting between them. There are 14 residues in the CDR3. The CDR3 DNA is TGTGCCAGCAGTAAAAGACAGGTCAGAGATACGCAGTATTTT. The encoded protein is CASSKRQVRDTQYF.

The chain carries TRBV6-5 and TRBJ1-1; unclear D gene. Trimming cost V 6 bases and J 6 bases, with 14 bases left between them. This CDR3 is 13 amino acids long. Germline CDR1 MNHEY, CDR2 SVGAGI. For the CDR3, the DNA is TGTGCCAGCAGACAGATCCAGAAGGCTGAAGCTTTCTTT. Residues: CASRQIQKAEAFF.

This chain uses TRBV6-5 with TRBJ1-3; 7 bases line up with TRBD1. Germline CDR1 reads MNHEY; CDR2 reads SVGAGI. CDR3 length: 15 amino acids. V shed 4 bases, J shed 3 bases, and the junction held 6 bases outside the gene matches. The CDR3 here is CASSSGQKNGNTIYF. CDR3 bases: TGTGCCAGCAGTTCGGGACAGAAAAATGGAAACACCATATATTTT.

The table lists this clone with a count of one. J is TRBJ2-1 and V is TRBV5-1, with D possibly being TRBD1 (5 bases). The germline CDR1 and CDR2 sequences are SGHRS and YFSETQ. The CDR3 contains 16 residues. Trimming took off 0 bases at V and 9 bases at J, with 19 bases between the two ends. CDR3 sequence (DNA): TGCGCCAGCAGCTTGGGTCAGCAGGGCCCCCCCGGTGAGCAGTTCTTC. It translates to CASSLGQQGPPGEQFF.

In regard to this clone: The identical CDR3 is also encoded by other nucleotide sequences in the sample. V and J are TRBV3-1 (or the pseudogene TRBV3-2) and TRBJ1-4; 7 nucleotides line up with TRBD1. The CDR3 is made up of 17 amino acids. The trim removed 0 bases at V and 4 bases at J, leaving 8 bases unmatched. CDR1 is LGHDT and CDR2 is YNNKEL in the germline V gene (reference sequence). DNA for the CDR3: TGTGCCAGCAGCCAAGATCTTCCCCGACAGGGTAATGAAAAACTGTTTTTT. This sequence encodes CASSQDLPRQGNEKLFF.